A single sample is the source of the 18 T cell receptor beta chains below, sequenced in a study of blood T cell repertoires in COVID-19 (dated by TCRdb to 2020 to 2021). The library was built by means of the immunoSEQ multiplex PCR assay. In TCRdb, the immuneACCESS table is reduced to in-frame sequences with V and J assigned. These tables do not hold every clone; where another copy was compared, an unresolved V gene accounts for under half, and the others remain unexplained. This sample gives tens of thousands of clones in total; 89% of them show up just once. In total, the top ten clones hold approximately 5.4% of the sample. Sequenced: peripheral blood. All receptors derive from a man between 60 and 75 years old with COVID-19, enrolled during active disease.

J is TRBJ2-5 and V is TRBV5-3; possibly TRBD1 for D (5 bases). TRBV5-3 counts as an open reading frame of uncertain function. This CDR3 comprises 15 residues. The V end was cut by 2 bases, the J end by 2 bases, with 13 bases between. The CDR3 loop reads CARSLPLDRQETQYF. CDR3 in DNA: TGTGCCAGAAGCTTACCCCTCGACAGACAAGAGACCCAGTACTTC.

The V call is TRBV19, the J call TRBJ2-7, with 9 bases that match TRBD1. The CDR3 totals 16 residues. Germline V lookup: CDR1 LNHDA, CDR2 SQIVND (reference sequence). The V gene end was trimmed by 3 bases and the J gene end by 7 bases; junction bases not matched to a gene: 13. This chain's CDR3 is CASSILPGQGRGEQYF. CDR3 nucleotide sequence: TGTGCCAGTAGTATCTTACCGGGACAGGGAAGAGGGGAGCAGTACTTC.

The CDR3 DNA sequence: TGTGCCTGGACCGGGGGGCCGGGAACTGAAGCTTTCTTT. Encoded protein: CAWTGGPGTEAFF. The V gene is TRBV30, the J gene TRBJ1-1, with D possibly matching TRBD1 (6 bases). Germline V CDR1 and CDR2: GTSNPN, SVGIG (reference sequence). V was trimmed by 4 bases and J by 5 bases, leaving 14 bases between them. This CDR3 has 13 amino acids.

V and J are TRBV2 and TRBJ2-1; 10 nucleotides align to TRBD1. The CDR3 has 15 amino acids. With V trimmed by 5 bases and J by 8 bases, 9 bases remained unmatched. Germline CDR1 reads SNHLY; CDR2 reads FYNNEI. The CDR3, as DNA: TGTGCCAGCAGTCCGAGGACAGGGGGTAGGTATGAGCAGTTCTTC. It codes for CASSPRTGGRYEQFF.

The chain employs TRBV28 and TRBJ1-1, with D possibly being TRBD1 (5 bases). Trimming shortened V by 5 bases and J by 4 bases, and 14 bases separated the two germline ends. CDR3 length equals 14 residues. Germline V gene lookup returns CDR1 MDHEN and CDR2 SYDVKM. CDR3 loop: CASSRGDWTTEAFF. The CDR3 DNA sequence: TGTGCCAGCAGTCGGGGGGATTGGACCACTGAAGCTTTCTTT.

The chain has TRBV3-1 (or the pseudogene TRBV3-2) and TRBJ2-7, with 9 bases aligning to TRBD1. CDR1 and CDR2 from the germline V gene are LGHDT and YNNKEL (reference sequence). V dropped 5 bases and J dropped 1; count of bases not matched to a gene: 6. This CDR3 has 15 residues. The CDR3 DNA follows: TGTGCCAGCAGCACGGCACAGGGGGCTTCCTACGAGCAGTACTTC. This gives the protein CASSTAQGASYEQYF.

V gene TRBV7-2 combines with J gene TRBJ1-2; 8 positions match TRBD1. The CDR3 is made up of 15 amino acids. The J segment lost 4 bases and the V segment lost 3 bases, leaving 7 bases of the junction unmatched. The germline V gene encodes CDR1 SGHTA and CDR2 FQGNSA. CDR3 DNA: TGTGCCAGCAGCTTCCGGGACAGGAGAACCTATGGCTACACCTTC. Residues: CASSFRDRRTYGYTF.

This chain joins TRBV7-3 and TRBJ2-2; D is uncertain. Germline V gives CDR1 SGHTA, CDR2 FQGTGA. This CDR3 has 13 amino acids. V lost 7 bases and J 0 bases, leaving 6 bases between the germline ends. The CDR3 bases are TGTGCCAGCAAGGCGGCGAACACCGGGGAGCTGTTTTTT. Protein sequence: CASKAANTGELFF.

The chain combines TRBV27 with TRBJ1-5; TRBD1 aligns across 7 bases. Germline V lookup: CDR1 MNHEY, CDR2 SMNVEV (reference sequence). Trimming at V came to 4 bases and at J to 5 bases, leaving 8 bases not matched to a gene. CDR3 length: 15 residues. The CDR3: CASSSSRTGDQPQHF. CDR3 DNA: TGTGCCAGCAGTTCATCGCGGACAGGAGATCAGCCCCAGCATTTT.

The chain combines TRBV6-6 with TRBJ1-2; D perhaps matches TRBD1 (5 bases). V was pared by 4 bases and J by 8 bases, with 20 bases between. The CDR3 has 15 residues. Germline V gene data show CDR1 as MNHNY and CDR2 as SVGAGI (reference sequence). The CDR3 DNA is TGTGCCAGCAGTTCCAGTGCAGGGCCCCTTAGCGGCTACACCTTC. It encodes CASSSSAGPLSGYTF.

The chain uses TRBV6-1 and TRBJ1-4, with D hard to call. The CDR3 totals 14 residues. V was shortened by 3 bases and J by 3 bases, with 8 bases between the two germline ends. Germline V lookup: CDR1 MNHNS, CDR2 SASEGT. The CDR3, as DNA: TGTGCCAGCAGTGAGAACAGTCCTAATGAAAAACTGTTTTTT. Translating gives CASSENSPNEKLFF.

This clone was seen only once. The CDR3 protein is CASTARQGQETQYF. DNA of the CDR3: TGTGCCAGCACCGCCCGGCAGGGGCAAGAGACCCAGTACTTC. This chain connects TRBV6-5 to TRBJ2-5; TRBD1 is a possible D gene (6 bases). Germline V gives CDR1 MNHEY, CDR2 SVGAGI. The CDR3 covers 14 residues. V gave up 7 bases and J gave up 2 bases, with 14 bases separating them.

The chain employs TRBV15 and TRBJ1-5; possible D gene TRBD1, 6 bases. V was pared by 1 base and J by 5 bases, with 12 bases between. Germline CDR1 and CDR2: LNHNV and YYDKDF (reference sequence). There are 15 residues in the CDR3. The CDR3 bases are TGTGCCACCAGCAGAGGTACGGACAGATATCAGCCCCAGCATTTT. Its translation is CATSRGTDRYQPQHF.

A single count supports this clone. The CDR3 region is CASSQESSTEAFF. The CDR3 DNA follows: TGCGCCAGCAGCCAGGAGTCCTCCACTGAAGCTTTCTTT. The chain employs TRBV4-3 and TRBJ1-1, with unresolved D. The CDR3 loop spans 13 amino acids. Trimming stripped 3 bases from V and 4 bases from J, with 9 bases between. Germline V lookup: CDR1 LGHNA, CDR2 YSLEER.

The J gene is TRBJ2-3, the V gene TRBV18, with a weak D call TRBD2 (5 bases). Per the germline V gene, CDR1 is KGHSH and CDR2 is LQKENI. The V gene lost 8 bases and the J gene lost 4 bases, with 13 bases spanning the gap. The length of the CDR3 is 13 residues. The CDR3 sequence is CASHAPEADTQYF. The CDR3 bases are TGTGCCAGCCACGCTCCGGAGGCAGATACGCAGTATTTT.

The V and J genes are TRBV19 and TRBJ1-1, with TRBD1 identical over 7 bases. The CDR3 has 12 amino acids. V dropped 9 bases and J dropped 4; count of bases not matched to a gene: 5. Germline values: CDR1 LNHDA, CDR2 SQIVND (reference sequence). The DNA of the CDR3 is TGTGCCAGCCTCCAGGGGGGCACTGAAGCTTTCTTT. Protein product: CASLQGGTEAFF.

The chain couples TRBV27 to TRBJ1-1; 7 bases are shared with TRBD1. CDR1 is MNHEY and CDR2 is SMNVEV in the germline V gene (reference sequence). This CDR3 is built from 12 residues. J was trimmed by 10 bases and V by 0 bases; bases with no gene match: 2. In DNA form, the CDR3 reads TGTGCCAGCAGTTTATCGCAGGGGGTAGCTTTCTTT. Translated: CASSLSQGVAFF.

V usage is TRBV2 and J usage is TRBJ1-5, with TRBD1 matching over 8 bases. Germline trimming cut 6 bases from V and 4 bases from J; bases unmatched to any gene: 2. Germline V lookup: CDR1 SNHLY, CDR2 FYNNEI. CDR3 size: 13 residues. The CDR3 nucleotides are TGTGCCAGCAGAGGACAGGGAAATCAGCCCCAGCATTTT. Protein product: CASRGQGNQPQHF.